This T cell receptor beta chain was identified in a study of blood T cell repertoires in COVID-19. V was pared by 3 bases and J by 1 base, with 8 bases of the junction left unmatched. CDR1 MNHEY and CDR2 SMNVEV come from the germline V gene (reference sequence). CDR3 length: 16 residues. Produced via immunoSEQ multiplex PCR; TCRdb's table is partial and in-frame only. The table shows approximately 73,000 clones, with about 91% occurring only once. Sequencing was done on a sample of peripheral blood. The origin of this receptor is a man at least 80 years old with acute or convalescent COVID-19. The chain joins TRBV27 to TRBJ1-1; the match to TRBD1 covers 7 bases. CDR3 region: CASSLERQGPNTEAFF. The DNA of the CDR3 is TGTGCCAGCAGTTTGGAACGACAGGGACCGAACACTGAAGCTTTCTTT.